This T cell receptor beta chain was profiled in a study of blood T cell repertoires in COVID-19. For the study at large: COVID-19 samples, acute and convalescent, were from the United States, Italy and Spain. T cells, B-cell-depleted T cells, or PBMCs provided the cDNA or gDNA that served as material.

Trimming took 4 bases from V and 6 from J; bases not matched to a gene: 6. This CDR3 contains 15 residues. CDR1 and CDR2 from the germline V gene are SGHTA and FQGNSA. Per the authors' pipeline: Reference gene primer amplification gave estimated nucleated cell counts. Some clones are missing from TCRdb's copy, which holds only in-frame ones; the method was immunoSEQ multiplex PCR. V and J calls and clone size are given by that table; D and trimming were obtained from the DNA. The table lists a few hundred thousand clones, 65% to 90% of them singletons. Sequenced material: peripheral blood. V gene TRBV7-2 combines with J gene TRBJ2-3; TRBD2 matches 11 bases. This TCR came from a woman aged 70-85 years with COVID-19, enrolled during active disease. In DNA form, the CDR3 reads TGTGCCAGCAGCTCCCATAGCGGGGGGGCCGATACGCAGTATTTT. This codes for CASSSHSGGADTQYF.